Below, 10 T cell receptor beta chains from the same sample are listed, as sequenced in a study of cytomegalovirus exposure and HLA in healthy donors (dated by TCRdb to 2016 to 2017). The method was the immunoSEQ multiplex PCR assay. The multiplex PCR relied on a mix of 60 forward primers for TCR Vbeta segments and 13 reverse primers for TCR Jbeta segments. The immuneACCESS repertoire file appears here via TCRdb, limited to in-frame rearrangements. These files lack a portion of the clones; in checked studies, under half of the deficit traces to unresolved V genes, and the cause of the others is not known. In all, the sample holds about 180,000 clones, and roughly 70% of those were seen once. Jointly, the top ten make up 2.9% of the sample. The material sequenced was PBMCs. These receptors came from a male donor in good health and CMV-seronegative.

The V and J genes are TRBV7-3 and TRBJ1-1, with D uncertain. This CDR3 contains 13 residues. Between the trimmed V and J ends, which lost 5 bases and 8 bases, there was a span of 15 bases. Germline V gene sequence: CDR1 SGHTA, CDR2 FQGTGA. CDR3 sequence (DNA): TGTGCCAGCAGCCCCATGGTCCAGGAAGAAGCTTTCTTT. Residues: CASSPMVQEEAFF.

The gene calls are TRBV28 and TRBJ2-3; D is perhaps TRBD2 (6 bases). Trimming took off 3 bases at V and 0 bases at J, with 10 bases between the two ends. Germline CDR1 and CDR2: MDHEN and SYDVKM. This CDR3 is 15 amino acids long. This CDR3 reads CASSFGGTSTDTQYF. The CDR3 region has the DNA TGTGCCAGCAGTTTTGGTGGGACTAGCACAGATACGCAGTATTTT.

The chain links TRBV27 to TRBJ1-6, with D possibly matching TRBD1 (6 bases). The CDR3 is 15 residues long. Trimming took 8 bases from V and 7 from J, leaving 18 bases between them. Germline V lookup: CDR1 MNHEY, CDR2 SMNVEV (reference sequence). As DNA, the CDR3 is TGTGCCAGCGGACTTGCGGGGGGACACAATTCACCCCTCCACTTT. Its protein product is CASGLAGGHNSPLHF.

The V and J genes are TRBV6-5 and TRBJ2-3; 11 bases map to TRBD2. The CDR3 consists of 15 residues. The V gene's germline CDR1 is MNHEY and CDR2 SVGAGI. Unmatched junction bases numbered 3, after V lost 4 bases and J lost 3 bases. The CDR3 sequence is CASSFSGRATDTQYF. CDR3 DNA sequence: TGTGCCAGCAGTTTTAGCGGGAGGGCTACAGATACGCAGTATTTT.

J is TRBJ1-5 and V is TRBV27; D gene ambiguous. The CDR3 length is 13 residues. Germline loops: CDR1 MNHEY, CDR2 SMNVEV (reference sequence). Trimming removed 5 bases from V and 4 bases from J, with 9 bases in between. The CDR3 bases are TGTGCCAGCAGTATGCAGGAAAATCAGCCCCAGCATTTT. Translating gives CASSMQENQPQHF.

The CDR3 region is CASSLPNYEQYF. CDR3 nucleotide sequence: TGTGCCAGCAGCTTACCAAACTACGAGCAGTACTTC. V is TRBV7-9 and J is TRBJ2-7; D unclear. Germline V gene data show CDR1 as SEHNR and CDR2 as FQNEAQ (reference sequence). CDR3 size: 12 residues. With 2 bases removed from V and 3 bases from J, the gap between germline ends came to 5 bases.

This clone was observed once. The chain joins TRBV7-9 to TRBJ1-2; D uncertain. This CDR3 contains 16 residues. CDR1 is SEHNR, CDR2 FQNEAQ, per germline (reference sequence). Trimming removed 7 bases from V and 0 bases from J, with 18 bases in between. The CDR3 nucleotides read TGTGCCAGCACCAATTATCAGAGACAAGCTAACTATGGCTACACCTTC. It translates to CASTNYQRQANYGYTF.

J is TRBJ2-1 and V is TRBV28; the match to TRBD2 covers 9 bases. The V and J ends lost 2 bases and 5 bases, in that order; junction bases with no gene match: 7. The CDR3 has 16 residues. The germline gives CDR1 MDHEN, CDR2 SYDVKM. This CDR3 is CASSLPLAGFDNEQFF. Here the CDR3 DNA reads TGTGCCAGCAGTTTACCCCTAGCGGGATTTGACAATGAGCAGTTCTTC.

This clone was observed a handful of times. This chain uses TRBV11-1 with TRBJ2-1; D uncertain. Germline CDR1 and CDR2: SGHAT and FQDESV (reference sequence). The CDR3 has 15 amino acids. Between the trimmed V and J ends, which lost 3 bases and 0 bases, there was a span of 9 bases. CDR3 region: CASSFDSSSYNEQFF. As DNA, the CDR3 is TGTGCCAGCAGCTTCGACTCGAGCTCCTACAATGAGCAGTTCTTC.

The genes are TRBV6-5 and TRBJ1-4, with 7 positions matching TRBD1. CDR1 and CDR2 from the germline V gene are MNHEY and SVGAGI. Unmatched junction bases numbered 0, after V lost 4 bases and J lost 7 bases. This CDR3 is built from 12 residues. CDR3 residues: CASSWTGEKLFF. As DNA, the CDR3 is TGTGCCAGCAGTTGGACAGGTGAAAAACTGTTTTTT.